Presented here are 15 T cell receptor beta chains from one specimen sequenced in a study of long-term antiretroviral therapy in people with HIV. Researchers report immunoSEQ v3.0 was run at survey level. The protocol was immunoSEQ multiplex PCR, while the TCRdb copy is restricted to in-frame clones and leaves out a portion. Of 9,500 to 12,000 clones listed, around nine tenths are singletons. The specimen was unsorted PBMCs, collected 0.2 years before starting antiretroviral therapy. The receptors derive from a woman in her 40s with HIV.

The J gene is TRBJ2-5, the V gene TRBV6-6; no reliable D call. Trimming removed 0 bases from V and 5 bases from J, with 16 bases in between. The length of the CDR3 is 16 residues. Germline lookup yields CDR1 MNHNY and CDR2 SVGAGI (reference sequence). CDR3 protein: CASSYSTAGVRETQYF. The CDR3, as DNA: TGTGCCAGCAGTTACTCGACGGCTGGGGTCCGCGAGACCCAGTACTTC.

This rearrangement joins TRBV4-1 to TRBJ1-2; D possibly corresponds to TRBD1 (5 bases). The CDR3 spans 15 residues. Germline V gene data show CDR1 as MGHRA and CDR2 as YSYEKL. V was pared by 0 bases and J by 9 bases, with 17 bases between. This chain's CDR3 is CASSQDPGLQTSYTF. The CDR3, as DNA: TGCGCCAGCAGCCAAGACCCGGGACTCCAAACGAGCTACACCTTC.

To note about this clone: One junction end does not reproduce the germline sequence, and a read error may be involved. This CDR3 is CASSLVQYYGYTF. In DNA, the CDR3 is TGTGCCAGCAGCTTAGTACAGTACTACGGCTACACCTTC. The chain carries TRBV7-9 and TRBJ1-2; no clear D. Germline CDR1 SEHNR, CDR2 FQNEAQ (reference sequence). The CDR3 runs to 13 residues. The entire variable domain, with the rest obtained from reference TRBV7-9 and TRBJ1-2, is as follows: DTGVSQNPRHKITKRGQNVTFRCDPISEHNRLYWYRQTLGQGPEFLTYFQNEAQLEKSRLLSDRFSAERPKGSFSTLEIQRTEQGDSAMYLCASSLVQYYGYTFGSGTRLTVV.

This rearrangement joins TRBV5-6 to TRBJ2-3; 9 nucleotides match TRBD1. This CDR3 is built from 15 residues. The ends lost 4 bases at V and 2 bases at J; junction bases unmatched: 5. The germline gives CDR1 SGHDT, CDR2 YYEEEE. The CDR3: CASSHRDRDTDTQYF. DNA of the CDR3: TGTGCCAGCAGCCACCGGGACAGGGACACAGATACGCAGTATTTT. The full variable domain, completed using reference TRBV5-6 and TRBJ2-3, is DAGVTQSPTHLIKTRGQQVTLRCSPKSGHDTVSWYQQALGQGPQFIFQYYEEEERQRGNFPDRFSGHQFPNYSSELNVNALLLGDSALYLCASSHRDRDTDTQYFGPGTRLTVL.

This chain joins TRBV30 and TRBJ1-1; 10 nucleotides match TRBD1. The CDR3 runs to 14 residues. CDR1 is GTSNPN and CDR2 is SVGIG in the germline V gene (reference sequence). Unmatched junction bases numbered 6, after V lost 5 bases and J lost 3 bases. CDR3 in amino acids: CAWGGQGRYTEAFF. As DNA, the CDR3 is TGTGCCTGGGGGGGACAGGGGAGGTACACTGAAGCTTTCTTT.

The count of this clone is one. The J gene is TRBJ2-5, the V gene TRBV29-1; 9 bases line up with TRBD1. CDR1 is SQVTM, CDR2 ANQGSEA, per germline. With 8 bases clipped from V and 5 bases from J, the junction kept 9 bases outside the gene matches. The CDR3 is 13 amino acids. DNA for the CDR3: TGCAGCTCCTACAGGACAGGGGCCGAGACCCAGTACTTC. As protein: CSSYRTGAETQYF.

This chain joins TRBV25-1 and TRBJ1-1; D might be TRBD1 (6 bases). V lost 5 bases and J 8 bases, leaving 18 bases between the germline ends. This CDR3 comprises 14 residues. The germline V gene has CDR1 MGHDK and CDR2 SYGVNS. The CDR3 DNA is TGTGCCAGCAGTCAAAAGGGGGGGCAGGCGGAAGCTTTCTTT. Protein: CASSQKGGQAEAFF.

The chain combines TRBV5-4 with TRBJ1-4; tentatively, D is TRBD1 (6 bases). Germline CDR1 SGHNT, CDR2 YYREEE (reference sequence). Trimming shortened V by 2 bases and J by 7 bases, and 12 bases separated the two germline ends. The CDR3 runs to 14 residues. The CDR3 spells CASSFQGNGEKLFF. The CDR3 nucleotides read TGTGCCAGCAGCTTTCAGGGGAATGGTGAAAAACTGTTTTTT.

The chain is built from TRBV29-1 and TRBJ1-2, with D hard to call. The CDR3 is 10 residues long. In germline, CDR1 is SQVTM, CDR2 ANQGSEA. Trimming shortened V by 3 bases and J by 6 bases, and 5 bases separated the two germline ends. This chain's CDR3 is CSVDQNGYTF. The CDR3 DNA follows: TGCAGCGTTGATCAAAATGGCTACACCTTC. Full variable domain (missing parts from reference TRBV29-1 and TRBJ1-2): SAVISQKPSRDICQRGTSLTIQCQVDSQVTMMFWYRQQPGQSLTLIATANQGSEATYESGFVIDKFPISRPNLTFSTLTVSNMSPEDSSIYLCSVDQNGYTFGSGTRLTVV.

The J gene is TRBJ1-6, the V gene TRBV18, with TRBD1 as a possible D gene (6 bases). The CDR3 consists of 14 residues. The germline CDR1 and CDR2 sequences are KGHSH and LQKENI. The V end lost 2 bases, the J end lost 8 bases, and 10 bases lay between the germline ends. The CDR3 here is CASSPEGGDSPLHF. The CDR3 DNA is TGTGCCAGCTCACCAGAAGGGGGGGATTCACCCCTCCACTTT.

This chain uses TRBV18 with TRBJ1-1, with 9 bases that match TRBD1. Per germline, CDR1 KGHSH and CDR2 LQKENI. V lost 4 bases to trimming and J lost 7 bases; unmatched junction nucleotides: 4. This CDR3 comprises 13 residues. CDR3 nucleotide sequence: TGTGCCAGCTCACTGACAGGGGGAAGTGAAGCTTTCTTT. It specifies CASSLTGGSEAFF.

The rearrangement links TRBV18 to TRBJ2-5; 10 positions agree with TRBD2. V dropped 0 bases and J dropped 4; count of bases not matched to a gene: 2. Germline CDR1 and CDR2: KGHSH and LQKENI. The CDR3 extends over 15 amino acids. CDR3 in amino acids: CASSPPGTSAETQYF. Written as DNA, the CDR3 is TGTGCCAGCTCACCACCCGGGACTAGCGCAGAGACCCAGTACTTC.

J is TRBJ1-2 and V is TRBV6-1; TRBD1 might be the D (6 bases). The V end was cut by 3 bases, the J end by 1 base, with 6 bases between. The CDR3 runs to 13 residues. Germline V lookup: CDR1 MNHNS, CDR2 SASEGT. DNA for the CDR3: TGTGCCAGCAGTGAGGACAGTAACTATGGCTACACCTTC. As protein: CASSEDSNYGYTF.

J is TRBJ1-2 and V is TRBV19; TRBD1 aligns across 10 bases. V gave up 5 bases and J gave up 5 bases; unmatched junction bases: 11. The CDR3 consists of 16 residues. CDR1 and CDR2 (germline): LNHDA, SQIVND (reference sequence). The DNA for the CDR3 is TGTGCCAGTAGTCCGAATCCGGGACAGGGGCAATATGGCTACACCTTC. It specifies CASSPNPGQGQYGYTF.

The chain is built from TRBV6-1 and TRBJ1-2, with 9 nucleotides matching TRBD1. The V gene's germline CDR1 is MNHNS and CDR2 SASEGT. The CDR3 runs 15 residues. The junction had 1 base not matched to a gene; V was cut back by 0 bases and J by 2 bases. DNA of the CDR3: TGTGCCAGCAGTGAAGCGGGGACAGGGAACTATGGCTACACCTTC. Translating it yields CASSEAGTGNYGYTF.